This TCR beta chain comes out of a study of OX40 agonist ivuxolimab in advanced cancers. Study-wide context: Previous treatment with anti-PD-1, anti-PD-L1 or anti-CTLA-4 therapy was allowed; less than 45% had received some.

Findings and limits, study-wide: Compared with CD4+, CD8+ T cells on average had more expanded clones.

Germline values: CDR1 SGHDN, CDR2 FVKESK. V lost 1 base, J lost 4 bases, and 1 base lay in between. The CDR3 is 11 residues long. Concerning this clone itself: Its antigen is currently unknown.

Profiling relied on immunoSEQ multiplex PCR, and the TCRdb table lists in-frame clones only, not all of them. The table records about 65,000 clones, around 90% of them present only once. Specimen: CD4+ or CD8+ T cells sorted from blood, collected in a trial of the OX40 agonist ivuxolimab. The sequence was obtained from an adult with an advanced solid tumor such as melanoma, head and neck, liver or kidney cancer. This chain uses TRBV14 with TRBJ1-1; D is undetermined. The CDR3 region has the DNA TGTGCCAGCAGCCAAGCCACTGAAGCTTTCTTT. It encodes CASSQATEAFF.